This T cell receptor (beta chain) was observed in a study of CD8 T cells in Susac syndrome. The germline V gene has CDR1 DFQATT and CDR2 SNEGSKA (reference sequence). The CDR3 length is 10 residues. Sequencing of TCR beta drew on CD8+ and CD4+ T cells from blood. In the case of this clonotype: At one end, the junction sequence differs from germline, possibly due to a read error.

With random hexamers, 0.5 to 1 ug RNA was reverse transcribed. The CDR3 of TCR beta was amplified by immunoSEQ multiplex PCR across 54 Vbeta and 13 Jbeta. TCRdb fed the immunoSEQ multiplex PCR reads into MiXCR, producing one record per CDR3 protein. The data contain fewer than 150,000 distinct CDR3 sequences, approximately 93% of them singletons. The sequence was collected from a human donor in good health. The rearrangement joins TRBV20-1 to TRBJ2-3; no reliable D call. The sequenced sample consisted of CD8+ T cells from PBMCs. The CDR3 region is CSARFSSGHF. In nucleotides, the CDR3 is TGCAGTGCTAGATTCTCCTCTGGGCATTTT.